Listed below are T cell receptor beta chains from one sample, sequenced in a study of shared clonotypes between healthy human individuals. Measured with immunoSEQ multiplex PCR; TCRdb has only the in-frame clones, and not every one. Found here are over 150,000 clones, over 50% of them singletons; the top ten hold about 10%. Sequencing input: memory CD4+ T cells sorted from blood. These receptors were taken from a man aged 25-45 years in good health. The CDR3 runs from the conserved cysteine through the conserved F or W. D genes are given only for firm matches. Not all rows give a size; the values are once, few, many and, for expanded clones, a class.

>12|TRBV4-1|.|TRBJ1-2|.
TGCGCCAGCAGCCAAGGGGTGTATGGCTACACCTTC
CASSQGVYGYTF
>13|TRBV29-1|once|TRBJ2-5|TRBD1
TGCAGCGTTGAAGGGACAGGGAGGGAGACCCAGTACTTC
CSVEGTGRETQYF
>14|TRBV2|.|TRBJ2-5|.
TGTGCCAGCAGTCGACTAGTTTCTGAGCAGACCCAGTACTTC
CASSRLVSEQTQYF
>11|TRBV6-1|.|TRBJ2-5|.
TGTGCCAGCAGTACGGGCCAGACCCAGTACTTC
CASSTGQTQYF
>16|TRBV18|.|TRBJ2-7|TRBD1
TGTGCCAGCTCACGAACTTCCGGGACAGGGGGCGGCGAGCAGTACTTC
CASSRTSGTGGGEQYF
>13|TRBV7-9|.|TRBJ2-1|.
TGTGCCAGCAGCCTATCTAAGGTGGTGGGGCAGTTCTTC
CASSLSKVVGQFF
>14|TRBV11-3|few|TRBJ2-7|.
TGTGCCAGCAGCCCCTTTGGGGCGGTTAACGAGCAGTACTTC
CASSPFGAVNEQYF
>15|TRBV19|few|TRBJ2-7|TRBD2
TGTGCCAGTAGGACACGAGCGGGAGCCGCCTACGAGCAGTACTTC
CASRTRAGAAYEQYF
>14|TRBV5-1|.|TRBJ2-7|TRBD1
TGCGCCAGCAGCTTGGGGACAGGGGTAGACGAGCAGTACTTC
CASSLGTGVDEQYF
>12|TRBV18|many|TRBJ2-2|.
TGTGCCAGCTCACCTCTCACCGGGGAGCTGTTTTTT
CASSPLTGELFF
>13|TRBV27|.|TRBJ2-1|.
TGTGCCAGCACAATAAGAGGGTACAATGAGCAGTTCTTC
CASTIRGYNEQFF
>14|TRBV11-2|once|TRBJ1-4|.
TGTGCCAGCAGCCCACGGGCGTTGGATGAAAAACTGTTTTTT
CASSPRALDEKLFF
>16|TRBV11-1|.|TRBJ2-4|.
TGTGCCAGCAGCTTAGGTGTAGGACTAGCCAAAAACATTCAGTACTTC
CASSLGVGLAKNIQYF
>12|TRBV15|.|TRBJ1-4|.
TGTGCCACCCGACGGGGCAATGAAAAACTGTTTTTT
CATRRGNEKLFF
>15|TRBV9|.|TRBJ2-3|.
TGTGCCAGCAGCTCCCGTGGAGATCTCACAGATACGCAGTATTTT
CASSSRGDLTDTQYF
>16|TRBV5-1|.|TRBJ2-3|.
TGCGCCAGCAGCTTGGTCGGCAGGGCCAGCACAGATACGCAGTATTTT
CASSLVGRASTDTQYF